These 21 T cell receptor delta chains were all obtained from the same sample, sequenced in a study of γδ T cells in repeated Plasmodium falciparum infection. TCRdb redid clone calling on the multiplex PCR reads using CATT. Among about 89,000 delta-chain clones listed, 1.4% were seen once. Vgamma9/Vdelta2+ and Vdelta2-negative gammadelta T cells were flow-sorted from PBMC for bulk sequencing. Sample: gamma-delta T cells from blood. These receptors came from a pool of human donors (malaria-infected and uninfected, not separated).

In this sample, this clone turned up many times. This chain uses TRDV1 with TRDJ2, with TRDD3 identical over 7 bases. The J segment lost 0 bases and the V segment lost 4 bases, leaving 20 bases of the junction unmatched. The CDR3 is 21 amino acids. The V gene's germline CDR1 is TSWWSYY and CDR2 QGS. The DNA for the CDR3 is TGTGCTCTTGGGGGAGCGAGTTTGCGTGCGCTGGGGGCTACTTTGACAGCACAACTCTTCTTT. Translation: CALGGASLRALGATLTAQLFF.

The V call is TRDV1, the J call TRDJ4, with 13 bases aligning to TRDD3. The J gene was missing in TCRdb and was found by matching the end of the DNA to germline. Germline V lookup: CDR1 TSWWSYY, CDR2 QGS. CDR3 length equals 20 residues. The V and J ends lost 3 bases and 2 bases, in that order; junction bases with no gene match: 18. The CDR3 DNA is TGTGCTCTTGGGGACTTCCTGAGGGACATACTGGGGGATACGGGGAGACCCCTGATCTTT. Its protein product is CALGDFLRDILGDTGRPLIF.

This clone is medium-sized. Other DNA sequences from this sample encode an identical CDR3 as well. This chain links TRDV2 with TRDJ1; 9 bases agree with TRDD3. V shed 2 bases and J 2 bases; nucleotides not matched to a gene: 5. CDR3 size: 15 residues. CDR1 is GEAIGNYY, CDR2 EKD, per germline. The CDR3 spells CACDSVGDRTDKLIF. CDR3 coding DNA: TGTGCCTGTGACAGCGTGGGGGATAGGACCGATAAACTCATCTTT.

A word on this clone: This likely stems from a read error, as it lies one base from a far larger clone. Other nucleotide sequences in the sample specify the same CDR3. The chain joins TRDV2 to TRDJ1; D uncertain. No J gene is reported in TCRdb; it was inferred here by comparing the DNA with germline. The CDR3 runs 15 residues. The germline gives CDR1 GEAIGNYY, CDR2 EKD. CDR3 bases: TGTGCCTGCGACACCGGAGCCGCGTACACCGATAAACTCATCTTT. This encodes CACDTGAAYTDKLIF.

This clone was counted between two and nine times. A far larger clone is just one base off, so this is likely a read error. The sample has other DNA sequences that encode this CDR3 too. The J gene is TRDJ1, the V gene TRDV1; 13 bases align to TRDD3. In the absence of a J gene in TCRdb, the DNA was matched to germline to assign it here. In germline, CDR1 is TSWWSYY, CDR2 QGS. V dropped 0 bases and J dropped 4; count of bases not matched to a gene: 20. CDR3 size: 22 residues. The CDR3 nucleotides are TGTGCTCTTGGGGAACTAGTTGACGGATTTTACTGGGGGATACGTATGTGCGATAAACTCATCTTT. It specifies CALGELVDGFYWGIRMCDKLIF.

This clone appeared a few times. A read error likely explains why the TCRdb protein, taken from a much larger clone, differs from this DNA's translation at residue 14; the protein shown is translated from the DNA. The gene calls are TRDV1 and TRDJ1, with D uncertain. V lost 0 bases and J 0 bases, leaving 32 bases between the germline ends. The CDR3 loop spans 23 amino acids. Germline loops: CDR1 TSWWSYY, CDR2 QGS. CDR3 DNA sequence: TGTGCTCTTGGGGAACTAGTTTTCCGAAGACGAGACCCCGCTCCATCACACACCGATAAACTCATCTTT. This sequence encodes CALGELVFRRRDPAPSHTDKLIF.

This clone was seen only a few times. The translation of this DNA and the TCRdb protein of a much larger clone differ at residue 12, probably owing to a read error; the protein shown here is translated from the DNA. The gene calls are TRDV1 and TRDJ1; the D gene is possibly TRDD2 (6 bases). TCRdb carries no J gene annotation; the J gene was assigned here by matching the DNA with germline. Germline V gives CDR1 TSWWSYY, CDR2 QGS. The CDR3 has 22 residues. V was shortened by 1 base and J by 0 bases, with 30 bases between the two germline ends. The CDR3 bases are TGTGCTCTTGGGGAACCTATGGGCCATCCTACTAGGGGACGTCTGTACACCGATAAACTCATCTTT. Encoded protein: CALGEPMGHPTRGRLYTDKLIF.

A remark on this clone: This is likely an artifact of a read error, given a far larger clone one base away. The same CDR3 also results from other DNA sequences found in this sample. For the V gene the call is TRDV1; the J gene has no call; the table calls TRDD3, which could not be checked here. The CDR3 length is 24 residues. The germline V gene encodes CDR1 TSWWSYY and CDR2 QGS. The CDR3 DNA reads as TGTGCTCTTGGGGAACTAATGGGTCATTCCCGCTGGGGACTGGGGGATACGGACACCGATAAGCTCATCTTT. It translates to CALGELMGHSRWGLGDTDTDKLIF.

Notes on this clone: Given a far larger clone just one base away, this is likely a sequencing read error. The same CDR3 also results from other DNA sequences found in this sample. The chain is built from TRDV2 and TRDJ1; no clear D. Germline V CDR1 and CDR2: GEAIGNYY, EKD. The CDR3 contains 15 residues. With 2 bases removed from V and 0 bases from J, the gap between germline ends came to 12 bases. The chain's CDR3 is CACDILGDYTDKLIF. CDR3 DNA sequence: TGTGCCTGTGACATTTTGGGCGATTACACCGATAAACTCATCTTT.

By share of the sample, this clone is medium-sized (0.01 to 0.1%). In the same sample, other DNA sequences code for this CDR3. The chain has TRDV2 and TRDJ1, with 11 bases fitting TRDD3. Germline CDR1 is GEAIGNYY and CDR2 is EKD. Trimming removed 0 bases from V and 1 base from J; junction bases left unmatched: 3. This CDR3 comprises 16 residues. The CDR3 reads CACDTGLGDSTDKLIF. The CDR3 nucleotides read TGTGCCTGTGACACCGGACTGGGGGATAGCACCGATAAACTCATCTTT.

As concerns this clone: A far bigger clonotype differs at one base, so this is likely a read error. In the same sample, other DNA sequences code for this CDR3. The chain couples TRDV1 to TRDJ1; tentatively, D is TRDD2 (5 bases). In the absence of a J gene in TCRdb, the DNA was matched to germline to assign it here. The CDR3 covers 13 residues. The germline gives CDR1 TSWWSYY, CDR2 QGS. The DNA for the CDR3 is TGTGCTCTTGGGGAAGCCTACACTGATAAACTCATCTTT. Translation gives CALGEAYTDKLIF.

In its sample, this clone was seen a few times. TCRdb attributes to this sequence the protein of a much larger clone, which differs from the DNA translation at residue 5; a read error is likely, and the protein displayed is translated from the DNA. The chain's CDR3 is CAFKVPLWGILAYTDKLIF. In DNA form, the CDR3 reads TGTGCCTTTAAAGTTCCTCTTTGGGGGATACTGGCGTACACCGATAAACTCATCTTT. This chain connects TRDV3 to TRDJ1; 10 positions agree with TRDD3. V trimming: 1 base; J trimming: 0 bases; junction bases outside the gene matches: 17. The CDR3 spans 19 residues. Germline V lookup: CDR1 TVYSNPD, CDR2 GDNSRS (reference sequence). Drawing the rest from reference TRDV3 and TRDJ1, the complete variable domain is CDKVTQSSPDQTVASGSEVVLLCTYDTVYSNPDLFWYRIRPDYSFQFVFYGDNSRSEGADFTQGRFSVKHILTQKAFHLVISPVRTEDSATYYCAFKVPLWGILAYTDKLIFGKGTRVTVEP.

Notes on this clone: TCRdb attributes to this sequence the protein of a much larger clone, which differs from the DNA translation at residue 6; a read error is likely, and the protein displayed is translated from the DNA. The gene calls are TRDV2 and TRDJ2; D is unresolved. TCRdb supplies no J gene; here it was assigned by aligning the nucleotide sequence to germline. Germline CDR1 is GEAIGNYY and CDR2 is EKD. The V end lost 3 bases, the J end lost 0 bases, and 10 bases lay between the germline ends. The CDR3 extends over 15 amino acids. For the CDR3, the DNA is TGTGCCTGTGACTGGGAGGCACCTTTGACAGCACAACTCTTCTTT. Protein product: CACDWEAPLTAQLFF.

In this sample, this clone turned up a few times. It differs at one base from a far larger clone, so likely a read error. At the DNA level, this CDR3 is encoded by other sequences in the same sample as well. The J gene is TRDJ2, the V gene TRDV1; a possible D gene is TRDD3 (7 bases). No J segment appears in TCRdb, so it was assigned here by matching the sequence to germline. CDR1 TSWWSYY and CDR2 QGS come from the germline V gene. The CDR3 length is 19 residues. CDR3: CALGELLTSWGGLTAQLFF. The CDR3 nucleotides read TGTGCTCTTGGGGAACTATTAACTTCCTGGGGGGGATTGACAGCGCAACTCTTCTTT.

Notes on this clone: TCRdb records a much larger clone's protein for this DNA, with a difference at residue 14 that likely arises from a read error; the protein given is the translation of the DNA. The chain uses TRAV38-2/DV8 and TRDJ1; perhaps TRDD3 as D (6 bases). The J gene, not given by TCRdb, was assigned here from a germline match of the nucleotide sequence. With 5 bases removed from V and 3 bases from J, the gap between germline ends came to 29 bases. Germline assignment: CDR1 TSESDYY and CDR2 QEAYKQQN. The CDR3 sequence is 19 residues long. Here the CDR3 DNA reads TGTGCTTATAGCGTCTTCGCCCCTGGCAGGGGGACCAGCGCCGATAAACTCATCTTT. This translates into CAYSVFAPGRGTSADKLIF.

This clone was seen only a few times. With a far larger clone one base away, a read error is the likely cause. The same CDR3 can be traced to other DNA sequences in this sample. This rearrangement joins TRDV2 to TRDJ1; D is possibly TRDD3 (6 bases). TCRdb records no J gene; here it was assigned by comparing the DNA to germline. CDR3 length: 14 residues. Germline CDR1 and CDR2: GEAIGNYY and EKD. CDR3 amino acids: CACDSLGLTDKLIF. CDR3 DNA sequence: TGTGCTTGTGACTCACTGGGACTCACCGATAAACTCATCTTT.

Note on this clone: For this DNA, TCRdb reports the protein of a much larger clone, which diverges at residue 3, most likely from a read error; the protein presented here is translated directly from the DNA. V and J are TRDV2 and TRDJ3; D is unresolved. Here the J gene came from matching the DNA to germline, since TCRdb omits it. Per germline, CDR1 GEAIGNYY and CDR2 EKD. CDR3 length: 15 amino acids. CDR3 DNA: TGTGCCCGTGACTCGATAACGGGCAACCTCCGACAGATGTTTTTC. Encoded protein: CARDSITGNLRQMFF.

This clone was seen repeatedly, ten times or more. A read error likely explains why the TCRdb protein, taken from a much larger clone, differs from this DNA's translation at residue 6; the protein shown is translated from the DNA. This chain uses TRDV2 with TRDJ1; D is unresolved. The J gene is not listed in TCRdb, so it was assigned here from a DNA match to germline. Trimming removed 0 bases from V and 0 bases from J, with 13 bases in between. Germline assignment: CDR1 GEAIGNYY and CDR2 EKD. This CDR3 is 16 amino acids long. CDR3 in DNA: TGTGCCTGTGACACCTCGGTTGGCCCTCACACCGATAAACTCATCTTT. As protein: CACDTSVGPHTDKLIF.

This clone has just a few counts. TCRdb's protein for this DNA is that of a much larger clone and differs from the translation at residue 4, likely a read error; the protein shown is the DNA translation. The chain recombines TRDV1 with TRDJ1; tentative D call: TRDD3 (7 bases). Germline lookup yields CDR1 TSWWSYY and CDR2 QGS. The CDR3 totals 21 residues. CDR3 sequence reads: CALRELLLRGSGGLSPHKLIF. Written as DNA, the CDR3 is TGTGCTCTTAGGGAACTACTCCTACGTGGCTCTGGGGGCCTCTCCCCCCATAAACTCATCTTT.

This clone was picked up many times. This likely stems from a read error, as it lies one base from a far larger clone. The sample holds other DNA sequences that translate to the same CDR3. The chain links TRDV1 to TRDJ1; the match to TRDD3 covers 11 bases. TCRdb is silent on the J gene; assignment here came from matching the DNA to germline. CDR1 and CDR2 from the germline V gene are TSWWSYY and QGS. CDR3 length equals 19 residues. In nucleotides, the CDR3 is TGTGCTCTCGGGGAACTAGGCTGGGGGATACCCTCATACACCGATAAACTCATCTTT. Residues: CALGELGWGIPSYTDKLIF.

This clone turned up a few times. The protein TCRdb lists belongs to a much larger clone and differs from this DNA's translation at residue 16, which points to a read error; the protein shown is made from the DNA. V and J are TRDV1 and TRDJ1; TRDD3 aligns across 11 bases. As TCRdb names no J gene, one was assigned here on the basis of a DNA match to germline. CDR1 is TSWWSYY, CDR2 QGS, per germline. Losses at the gene ends were 6 bases for V and 0 bases for J; bases not matched to a gene: 33. This CDR3 is built from 25 residues. Written as DNA, the CDR3 is TGTGCTCTTGGAATAGGGTGGCGACCTCCCATCTGGGGGATACCCGGAGAATCGTACACCGATAAACTCATCTTT. This encodes CALGIGWRPPIWGIPGESYTDKLIF.